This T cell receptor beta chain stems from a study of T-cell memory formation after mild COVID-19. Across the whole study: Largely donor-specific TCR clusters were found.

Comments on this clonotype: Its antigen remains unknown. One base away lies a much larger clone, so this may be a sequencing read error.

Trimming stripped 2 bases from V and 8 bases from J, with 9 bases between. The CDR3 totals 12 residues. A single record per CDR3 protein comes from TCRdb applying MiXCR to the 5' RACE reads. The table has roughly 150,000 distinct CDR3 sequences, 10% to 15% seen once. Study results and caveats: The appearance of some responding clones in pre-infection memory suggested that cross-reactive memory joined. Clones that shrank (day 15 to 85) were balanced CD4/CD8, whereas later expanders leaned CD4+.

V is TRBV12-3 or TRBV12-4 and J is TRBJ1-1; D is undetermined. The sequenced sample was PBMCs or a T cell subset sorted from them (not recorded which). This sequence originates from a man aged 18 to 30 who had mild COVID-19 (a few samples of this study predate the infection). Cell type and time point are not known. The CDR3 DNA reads TGTGCCAGCAGTTTACGATCAGAAGAAGCTTTCTTT. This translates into CASSLRSEEAFF.